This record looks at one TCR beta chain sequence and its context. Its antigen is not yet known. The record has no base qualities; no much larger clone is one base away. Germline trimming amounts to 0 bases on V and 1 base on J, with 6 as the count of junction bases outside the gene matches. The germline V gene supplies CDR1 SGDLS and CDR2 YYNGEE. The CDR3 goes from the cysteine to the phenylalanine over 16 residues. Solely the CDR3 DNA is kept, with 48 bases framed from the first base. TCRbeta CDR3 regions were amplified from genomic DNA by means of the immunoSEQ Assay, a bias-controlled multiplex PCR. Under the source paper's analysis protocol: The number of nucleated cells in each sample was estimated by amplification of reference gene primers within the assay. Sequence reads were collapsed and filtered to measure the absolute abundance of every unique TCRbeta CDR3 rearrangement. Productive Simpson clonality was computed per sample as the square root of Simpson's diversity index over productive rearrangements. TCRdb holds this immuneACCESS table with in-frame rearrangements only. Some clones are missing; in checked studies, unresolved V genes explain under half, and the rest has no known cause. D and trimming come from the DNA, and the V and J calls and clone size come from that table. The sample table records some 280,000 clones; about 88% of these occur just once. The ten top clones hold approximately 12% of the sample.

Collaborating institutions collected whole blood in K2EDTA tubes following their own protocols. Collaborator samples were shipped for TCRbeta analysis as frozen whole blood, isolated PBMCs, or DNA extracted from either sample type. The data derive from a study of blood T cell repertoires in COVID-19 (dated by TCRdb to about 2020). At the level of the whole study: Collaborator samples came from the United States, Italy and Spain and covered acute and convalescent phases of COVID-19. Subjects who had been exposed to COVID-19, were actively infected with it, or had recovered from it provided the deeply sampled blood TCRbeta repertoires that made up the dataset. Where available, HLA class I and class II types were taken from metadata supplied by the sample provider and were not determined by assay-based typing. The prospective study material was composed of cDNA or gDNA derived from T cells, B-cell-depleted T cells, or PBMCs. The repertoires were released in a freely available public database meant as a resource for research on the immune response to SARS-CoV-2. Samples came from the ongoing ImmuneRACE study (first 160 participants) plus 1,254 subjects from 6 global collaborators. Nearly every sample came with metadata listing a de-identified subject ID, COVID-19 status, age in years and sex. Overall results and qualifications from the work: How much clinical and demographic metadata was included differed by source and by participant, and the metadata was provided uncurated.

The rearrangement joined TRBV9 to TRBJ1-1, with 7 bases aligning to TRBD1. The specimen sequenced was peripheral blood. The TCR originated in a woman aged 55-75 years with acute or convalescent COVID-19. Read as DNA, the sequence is TGTGCCAGCAGCGTAGTCCCACGGGACAGGAACACTGAAGCTTTCTTT. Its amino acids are CASSVVPRDRNTEAFF.